Listed here are 14 T cell receptor beta chains from one sample, sequenced in a study of technical replicates of blood from a handful of donors. Clones were sequenced by immunoSEQ multiplex PCR, and TCRdb holds only the in-frame ones, with some missing. The sample comprises around 54,000 clones, roughly 95% of which are singletons, and 0.35% to 0.5% rests with the top ten. The sample was T cells isolated from PBMCs. These TCRs come from a human donor in good health.

This chain uses TRBV2 with TRBJ2-7; possible D gene TRBD2, 5 bases. Trimming left V 3 bases short and J 0 bases short, with 12 bases between. This CDR3 spans 15 amino acids. Germline V gene lookup returns CDR1 SNHLY and CDR2 FYNNEI. CDR3 protein: CASSEYSAASYEQYF. In DNA form, the CDR3 reads TGTGCCAGCAGTGAGTATAGCGCGGCCTCCTACGAGCAGTACTTC.

This chain uses TRBV9 with TRBJ1-1, with D unclear. The CDR3 runs 13 residues. Trimming took off 3 bases at V and 5 bases at J, with 11 bases between the two ends. Germline-derived CDR1 and CDR2 are SGDLS and YYNGEE. The CDR3 loop is CASSAGPETEAFF. The DNA of the CDR3 is TGTGCCAGCAGCGCCGGCCCGGAGACTGAAGCTTTCTTT.

The genes are TRBV27 and TRBJ1-5, with D maybe TRBD1 (5 bases). V dropped 1 base and J dropped 2 bases, with 6 bases sitting between them. Germline CDR1 and CDR2: MNHEY and SMNVEV (reference sequence). This CDR3 spans 14 amino acids. CDR3 DNA sequence: TGTGCCAGCAGTTTATTAGGGGGCAATCAGCCCCAGCATTTT. Its protein is CASSLLGGNQPQHF.

This clone has a single count. This chain joins TRBV28 and TRBJ1-1, with D maybe TRBD1 (5 bases). Trimming took off 4 bases at V and 0 bases at J, with 12 bases between the two ends. The CDR3 is 15 residues long. Germline lookup yields CDR1 MDHEN and CDR2 SYDVKM. For the CDR3, the DNA is TGTGCCAGCAGTTCCCTCAGGGCTGTGAACACTGAAGCTTTCTTT. Translating it yields CASSSLRAVNTEAFF.

The gene calls are TRBV29-1 and TRBJ2-7, with 8 bases matching TRBD1. CDR3 length: 13 residues. Germline trimming cut 4 bases from V and 5 bases from J; bases unmatched to any gene: 7. Germline values: CDR1 SQVTM, CDR2 ANQGSEA. Here the CDR3 reads CSVGRSGGHEQYF. For the CDR3, the DNA is TGCAGCGTTGGAAGGTCAGGGGGCCACGAGCAGTACTTC.

The chain joins TRBV28 to TRBJ1-3; D ambiguous. The CDR3 runs to 14 residues. The V end was cut by 7 bases, the J end by 1 base, with 11 bases between. Germline-derived CDR1 and CDR2 are MDHEN and SYDVKM. CDR3 sequence (DNA): TGTGCCAGCATCACAGTGGGTTCTGGAAACACCATATATTTT. Its protein product is CASITVGSGNTIYF.

The chain links TRBV6-6 to TRBJ1-5; 7 nucleotides match TRBD1. J was trimmed by 3 bases and V by 6 bases; bases with no gene match: 2. The CDR3 has 13 residues. Germline V gene sequence: CDR1 MNHNY, CDR2 SVGAGI (reference sequence). CDR3 amino acids: CASRGQSNQPQHF. Written as DNA, the CDR3 is TGTGCCAGCAGGGGACAGTCCAATCAGCCCCAGCATTTT.

The chain employs TRBV16 and TRBJ1-5; 8 nucleotides line up with TRBD1. This CDR3 is 16 amino acids long. CDR1 is KGHSY, CDR2 FQNENV, per germline. V was clipped by 2 bases and J by 4 bases; unmatched bases: 7. The DNA for the CDR3 is TGTGCCAGCAGCCAAGGACAGGGTTACAGGAATCAGCCCCAGCATTTT. Amino acids: CASSQGQGYRNQPQHF. Drawing the rest from reference TRBV16 and TRBJ1-5, the complete variable domain is GEEVAQTPKHLVRGEGQKAKLYCAPIKGHSYVFWYQQVLKNEFKFLISFQNENVFDETGMPKERFSAKCLPNSPCSLEIQATKLEDSAVYFCASSQGQGYRNQPQHFGDGTRLSIL.

The rearrangement links TRBV5-6 to TRBJ2-2; tentatively, D is TRBD1 (5 bases). The CDR3 contains 13 residues. CDR1 and CDR2 from the germline V gene are SGHDT and YYEEEE. Deletions cut 5 bases from V and 6 bases from J, with 11 bases between. CDR3 bases: TGTGCCAGCAGATTCAGGGTTTCCGGGGAGCTGTTTTTT. Amino acid sequence: CASRFRVSGELFF.

On this clone itself: Distinct nucleotide sequences in the sample also encode this CDR3. The V call is TRBV11-3, the J call TRBJ2-1, with D maybe TRBD2 (6 bases). The V end was cut by 3 bases, the J end by 6 bases, with 9 bases between. CDR1 and CDR2 from the germline V gene are SGHNT and YENEEA. There are 13 residues in the CDR3. CDR3 sequence: CASSLGLPNEQFF. In DNA, the CDR3 is TGTGCCAGCAGCTTGGGACTTCCCAATGAGCAGTTCTTC.

This clone is a singleton in its sample. V usage is TRBV7-3 and J usage is TRBJ1-1; D remains ambiguous. Germline CDR1 and CDR2: SGHTA and FQGTGA. V dropped 2 bases and J dropped 2 bases, with 9 bases sitting between them. The CDR3 loop spans 14 amino acids. CDR3 loop: CASSLFPVNTEAFF. DNA of the CDR3: TGTGCCAGCAGCTTATTCCCAGTCAACACTGAAGCTTTCTTT.

The chain joins TRBV14 to TRBJ2-1; 11 bases match TRBD2. The CDR3 sequence is 18 residues long. Germline assignment: CDR1 SGHDN and CDR2 FVKESK. Trimming cost V 1 base and J 7 bases; bases outside gene matches: 12. CDR3 amino acids: CASSQGGTKTSGSNEQFF. The CDR3 bases are TGTGCCAGCAGCCAAGGCGGGACAAAAACTAGCGGGAGTAATGAGCAGTTCTTC.

The chain combines TRBV7-8 with TRBJ2-1; 10 bases agree with TRBD1. Unmatched junction bases numbered 9, after V lost 5 bases and J lost 5 bases. CDR3 length: 16 amino acids. Germline loops: CDR1 SGHVS, CDR2 FQNEAQ. CDR3 DNA sequence: TGTGCCAGCAGCATAGGGGGGGGACAGGGGCACAATGAGCAGTTCTTC. Protein: CASSIGGGQGHNEQFF.

The V and J genes are TRBV7-3 and TRBJ1-2; 9 bases agree with TRBD1. The CDR3 has 20 residues. CDR1 is SGHTA and CDR2 is FQGTGA in the germline V gene. Germline trimming cut 5 bases from V and 0 bases from J; bases unmatched to any gene: 19. The CDR3 bases are TGTGCCAGCAGCCCTCAACCGTTAGGGACCGGGACAGGGTCTAACTATGGCTACACCTTC. It encodes CASSPQPLGTGTGSNYGYTF.